This record looks at one TCR beta chain sequence and its context. Which antigen it targets is not known. Qualities for individual bases were not recorded, and no much larger clone is one base off. Taken from the germline V gene, the CDR1 and CDR2 loops are MNHGY and SAAAGT. Trimming removed 5 bases from V and 8 bases from J; the gene matches leave 14 bases unexplained. The CDR3 numbers 16 residues from cysteine through phenylalanine. Only the CDR3 DNA stays, 48 bases, in frame from base 1. This entry comes from a study of CXCR4 blockade with PD-1 therapy in pancreatic cancer (dated 2019 in TCRdb). Broadly, across the study: The study combined multiplex immunohistochemistry and TCRbeta immunosequencing of resected pancreatic ductal adenocarcinoma with ex vivo slice culture testing PD-1 and CXCR4 blockade. Two geographically distinct regions were TCR-sequenced from each of more than five tumors to assess intratumoral heterogeneity. What the study reported, not specific to this receptor: Tumors had clonal expansion, with a mean productive clonality of around 0.15 compared with about 0.048 in healthy blood, yet clonality showed no correlation with survival. Because only TCRbeta chains were sequenced, true antigen-specificity overlap among convergent dominant clones remained unconfirmed while awaiting paired alpha-beta single-cell sequencing. Amino acid clone frequency correlated strongly with the number of distinct nucleotide rearrangements encoding it, suggesting convergent selection by common tumor antigens.

The immunoSEQ Assay at Adaptive Biotechnologies was used to immunosequence TCRbeta CDR3 regions from the extracted DNA. From the authors' description of their analysis: To measure the absolute abundance of each unique TCRbeta CDR3, the sequences were collapsed and filtered. Clonality was defined as 1 minus Pielou's evenness, computed on productive in-frame rearrangements only. Regional overlap tracked the top 100 nucleotide rearrangements across paired samples, with Morisita index comparing paired versus unrelated samples. The immunoSEQ Rearrangement Details tool was used to assess whether nucleotide rearrangements converged onto identical amino acid sequences. Imported from immuneACCESS, the table was reduced by TCRdb to in-frame sequences with V and J called. These copies leave out some clones; in studies compared against another copy, an unresolved V gene accounts for under half, and the cause of the remainder is not known. That table is the source of V, J and clone size, and D and trimming were worked out from the DNA. The sample records 800 to 1,100 clones, over 35% of which are singletons. About 10% of the sample lies in the top ten.

The patients who supplied the archived tumor blocks had received no neoadjuvant therapy before resection. For the preserved-tissue arm, the study drew on over 29 surgical resection samples taken from about 24 pancreatic ductal adenocarcinoma patients who had not been treated previously. DNA for the resection arm was extracted from ten 5-micron curls of FFPE tumor cut next to the multiplex immunohistochemistry slide. This clonotype originated in a human donor with pancreatic ductal adenocarcinoma. This sequence uses TRBV6-8 and TRBJ1-4; 7 central bases correspond to TRBD1. The sample comprised tumor tissue. The sequenced DNA is TGTGCCAGCAGTCCGGGACAGTTGTCACCTCGCGAAAAACTGTTTTTT. Protein translation: CASSPGQLSPREKLFF.